This T cell receptor beta chain comes out of a study of HIV-infected patients and healthy controls. General study results and limits: During therapy, HIV-associated CDR3s fell significantly in frequency, while CMV-associated CDR3s did not change significantly. Comparisons were complicated because patients and controls had unequal numbers of distinct sequences. Untreated HIV+ repertoires had roughly threefold fewer distinct CDR3s and lower Shannon diversity than healthy controls.

cDNA was made from about 500 ng RNA using alpha and beta constant primers. Each of the alpha and beta chains got its own library through chain-specific third strand synthesis with indices. TCRdb reprocessed the 5' RACE reads via MiXCR and lists one record per CDR3 protein. The sample lists around 8,600 distinct CDR3 sequences, more than 6.5% seen once, with 20% in the top ten. CDR3 length: 16 residues. Trimming left V 6 bases short and J 0 bases short, with 16 bases between. In germline, CDR1 is MGHRA, CDR2 YSYEKL. By sample share, this clonotype is medium-sized (0.01 to 0.1%). The antigen is not known. The library was prepared for alpha chains; this beta chain is a stray read, so its frequency means little. Roughly three months, about 14 weeks, into antiretroviral therapy, follow-up blood was collected. All unsorted peripheral T cells were captured because whole blood was used without fractionation. A 2.5 ml peripheral blood sample was taken for RNA.

The chain recombines TRBV4-1 with TRBJ2-3, with D tentatively TRBD2 (6 bases). The sequencing used blood, collected during antiretroviral therapy. The sequence came from an adult with HIV infection. This CDR3 is CASRQTSHTSTDTQYF. In DNA form, the CDR3 reads TGCGCCAGCAGACAGACTAGTCACACTAGCACAGATACGCAGTATTTT.